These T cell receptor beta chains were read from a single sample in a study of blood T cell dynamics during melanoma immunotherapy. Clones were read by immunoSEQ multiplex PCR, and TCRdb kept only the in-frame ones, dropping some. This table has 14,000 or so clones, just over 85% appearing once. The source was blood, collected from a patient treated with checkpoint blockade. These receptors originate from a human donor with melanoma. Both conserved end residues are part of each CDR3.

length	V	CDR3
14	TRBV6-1	CASIGGSYSYEQYF
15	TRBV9	CASSGGTSGIDTQYF
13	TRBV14	CASSQDLAGGQYF
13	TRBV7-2	CASSSNGGQPQHF
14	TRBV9	CASSLVGAAETQYF
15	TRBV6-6	CASSSRGLSTDTQYF
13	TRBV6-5	CASSYRAGHGYTF
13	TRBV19	CASSERGDQPQHF
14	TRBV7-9	CASSSTVSNQPQHF
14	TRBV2	CASSSGAEGETQYF
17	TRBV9	CASSFTPGGATNEKLFF
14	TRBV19	CASLGGMLRDTQYF
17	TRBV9	CASSGPSGEGPSYEQYF
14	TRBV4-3	CASSQNPSNQPQHF
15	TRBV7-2	CASSQPSGGGETQYF
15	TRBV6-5	CASSRTQGYNSPLHF
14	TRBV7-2	CASQKTRGTGELFF
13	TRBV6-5	CASRGGQFGELFF
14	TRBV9	CASSVEDNNYGYTF
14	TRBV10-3	CAISMGHGTDTQYF
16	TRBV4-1	CASSQGPTATNEKLFF
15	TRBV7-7	CASSLDPGNTGELFF
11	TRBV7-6	CASSLGNEAFF
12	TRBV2	CASRADRGGYTF
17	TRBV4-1	CASSPSPASGVSDTQYF
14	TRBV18	CASSPRGLYNEQFF
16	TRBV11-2	CASSLADRSSYNEQFF
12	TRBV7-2	CASSLDVNTQYF
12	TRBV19	CASSKETDTQYF
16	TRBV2	CASSPAGRTEANVLTF
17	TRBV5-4	CASSPKRLAGAGDTQYF
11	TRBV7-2	CASSLEYGYTF
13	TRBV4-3	CASSLTPRGGYTF
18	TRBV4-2	CASSQAPQGGHRVGELFF
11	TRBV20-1	CSASMDYGYTF
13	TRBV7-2	CASSLGADQPQHF
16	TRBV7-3	CASSLSGANSGNTIYF
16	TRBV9	CASSVTGQGRDTEAFF
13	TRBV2	CASSEGVYNEQFF